The present T cell receptor (beta chain) was sequenced within a study of spatial heterogeneity in lung cancer (dated by TCRdb to between 2017 and 2020). The study in broad terms: Beta-chain transcripts were consistently detected in greater numbers than alpha-chain transcripts, which likely reflects a higher abundance of beta-chain transcripts. In the raw uncorrected reads, each unique combination of TCR and UMI appeared more than ten times on average. In non-small cell lung cancer, the study quantitatively compared TCR alpha and beta repertoires across several tumor regions, matched nontumor lung, and blood. TCR repertoire features were related to nonsynonymous mutation counts determined by whole-exome sequencing of tumor tissue. At surgery, both alpha and beta chains were TCR-sequenced in 200 to 250 tumor regions, approximately 64 matched nontumor lung samples and a few dozen PBMC samples. Overall results and qualifications from the work: Additional single-cell paired TCR alpha and beta sequencing was considered necessary to confirm, at a functional level, the hypothesis that regional TCRs recognize regional mutations. Ubiquitous expanded tumor TCRs showed up in blood more often at tumor resection than at routine follow-up.

This clonotype was observed many times. It lacks a known antigen. No per-base quality is available; no much larger clone lies one base away. Trimming takes 0 bases off V and 4 bases off J; junction bases not matched to a gene: 7. The CDR3 holds 18 amino acids from the cysteine to the phenylalanine. Only the CDR3 DNA is retained, 54 bases long and in frame from the first base. The germline V gene encodes CDR1 SQVTM and CDR2 ANQGSEA. The sample's time point label is to be understood as: sample taken at primary tumor resection. TCR sequencing used whole RNA extracted from tumor and nontumor lung tissue, or from cryopreserved PBMC samples, without cell sorting. The donors were some 72 patients from the lung TRACERx cohort who had early-stage, untreated non-small cell lung cancer. Only patients for whom sufficient RNA was available from at least two tumor regions were selected for TCR sequencing. Receptor libraries were prepared by 5' RACE. Reads for this sample came from a NextSeq 500. To allow correction of PCR and sequencing errors, the TCR library protocol tagged every TCR cDNA molecule with a unique molecular identifier. The authors' analysis ran thus. TCR identification, UMI-based error correction and CDR3 extraction were all carried out with Decombinator tools. Expanded TCRs were defined as those above a frequency of 2 per 1,000, corresponding to the top 1% of the tumor frequency distribution. Renyi diversity was calculated using the R vegan package after each repertoire was subsampled 100 times to 5,000 TCRs. To build CDR3 similarity networks, amino acid triplet string-kernel similarity was used, and CDR3s were connected when their pairwise similarity was above 0.82. TCRdb redid the processing of the public reads, applying fastp at Q25 and MiXCR, and retained in-frame beta chains. CDR3 protein duplicates are merged, each entry listing the most common genes and DNA. The authors' filters were not applied to this entry. This sample comprises approximately 10,000 distinct CDR3 sequences, more than 15% of them detected only once. The top ten clones comprise approximately 53% of the sample.

Recombination connected TRBV29-1 to TRBJ2-1; 15 bases in between match TRBD2. The clonotype was recovered from a male donor with early-stage non-small cell lung cancer. Sequenced here: PBMCs, sampled at surgery. The CDR3: CSVEDRTSGRAGYNEQFF. The nucleotide sequence is TGCAGCGTTGAAGATCGGACTAGCGGGAGGGCCGGGTACAATGAGCAGTTCTTC.